Given below is one T cell receptor (beta chain) in context. Its antigen target is currently unknown. Base-call qualities are not available, and no considerably larger clone is one nucleotide away. The sample has other DNA sequences that encode this CDR3 too. The data are from a study of identifying expanded T cells in peripheral blood (dated by TCRdb to between 2017 and 2020). For the wider study: Four technical replicates, made by sequencing separate aliquots from the same pool of genomic DNA, were compared pairwise.

The germline V end is reduced by 3 bases and the J end by 2 bases; junction bases left unmatched: 2. As encoded in the germline V gene, CDR1 is KGHSH while CDR2 is LQKENI. From its cysteine to its phenylalanine, the CDR3 spans 14 amino acids. Only the CDR3 region is kept as DNA, spanning 42 bases read in frame from base 1. The research as a whole found: In all healthy donors, the variance in clone template counts between samples taken two to three weeks apart rose significantly as total template count increased. Across all healthy-donor time intervals, the beta-binomial model significantly lowered both the number of clones called differentially abundant and the false-positive rate. The authors expected biological variance in healthy repertoires might increase further over much longer intervals such as months to years. The binomial model flagged approximately 1.1 differentially abundant clones between technical replicates but 15 to 17 over around two weeks and 19 to 20 over approximately four weeks.

TCRbeta CDR3 regions were profiled by bias-controlled multiplex PCR amplification of genomic DNA with the immunoSEQ Assay. Per the original workflow: To quantify the absolute abundance of each unique TCRbeta CDR3 region, the sequences were collapsed and filtered. Two models were used to test differential abundance: a binomial model (Fisher-equivalent) and a beta-binomial model that adds time-dependent variance fitted from healthy donors. Clones with fewer than 5 combined templates were removed, and differential abundance was called for clones with a Benjamini-Hochberg FDR below 0.01. The form v = (b*log(k)+a)^2 was used to model beta-binomial variance as a function of total template count across the two samples. In its TCRdb copy, this immuneACCESS table keeps in-frame sequences only and misses some clones. Where compared with another copy, unresolved V genes explain less than half of these, and the others have no known cause. Clone size and V and J calls were adopted from that table, with D and trimming inferred from the DNA. This sample comprises about 89,000 clones, approximately 86% of them detected only once. Jointly, the top ten make up roughly 5.3% of the sample.

No immune events such as infections were documented for the healthy donors during the collection period. Time-dependent variance in a beta-binomial model of T-cell clone differential abundance was calibrated using healthy-donor blood repertoires as a training cohort. There were roughly 10 healthy donors in the training cohort, of whom 3 were female and 7 were male. Donor ages ranged from about 29 to 70 years, with an average of about 44 years. Whole blood was collected from each healthy donor at three time points spaced around two weeks apart and obtained from a commercial supplier. Genomic DNA was extracted from unsorted whole blood for immunosequencing.

The sample taken for sequencing was blood. The TCR comes from a person aged 18 to 70 in good health. This sequence uses TRBV18 and TRBJ2-7, and TRBD1 aligns with 9 junction nucleotides. The DNA is as follows: TGTGCCAGCTCACCCGGGACAGGGACCTACGAGCAGTACTTC. This sequence encodes CASSPGTGTYEQYF.